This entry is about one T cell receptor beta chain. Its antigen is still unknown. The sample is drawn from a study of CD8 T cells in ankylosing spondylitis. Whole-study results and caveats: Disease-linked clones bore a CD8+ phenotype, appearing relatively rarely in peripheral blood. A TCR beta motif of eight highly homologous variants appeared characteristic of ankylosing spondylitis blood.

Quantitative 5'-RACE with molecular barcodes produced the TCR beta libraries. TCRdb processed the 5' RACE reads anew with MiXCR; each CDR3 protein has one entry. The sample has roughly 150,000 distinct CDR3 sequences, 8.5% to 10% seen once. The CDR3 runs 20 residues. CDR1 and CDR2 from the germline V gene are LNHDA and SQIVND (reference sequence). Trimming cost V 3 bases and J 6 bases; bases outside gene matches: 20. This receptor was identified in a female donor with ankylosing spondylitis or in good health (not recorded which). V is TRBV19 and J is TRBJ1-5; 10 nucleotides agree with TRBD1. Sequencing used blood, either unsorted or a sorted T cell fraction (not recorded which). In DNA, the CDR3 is TGTGCCAGTAGTATTTCGGTTGACAGGGGGCGTACCAGTCATGGTCAGCCCCAGCATTTT. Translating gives CASSISVDRGRTSHGQPQHF.